This TCR beta chain was identified during a study of identical twins (dated by TCRdb to between 2015 and 2016). Background for the entire study: The study deep-sequenced TCR alpha and beta repertoires from monozygotic twins, unrelated adults of various ages and cord blood to test whether fetal clonotypes persist. Replicate twin experiments were performed at different times using different library preparation protocols to rule out contamination.

Results and caveats for the whole study, not just this receptor: Out-of-frame TCR alpha sequences shared between twins showed an excess of low generation-probability sequences compared with coincidental sharing between unrelated individuals. Invariant T cells such as MAIT and iNKT could partly confound zero-insertion analyses, although diverse VJ usage argued against such confounding for most clonotypes. Recombination models systematically underestimated out-of-frame TCR alpha sharing in monozygotic twins but agreed with sharing between unrelated individuals. A weaker excess of twin sharing was found in beta out-of-frame sequences because the signal-to-noise ratio was lowered by fewer shared sequences. Conclusions relied on cross-sectional statistical analysis, since the same donors could not be followed over many years. Fewer insertions were carried by abundant cord blood beta clonotypes; a weaker similar trend was observed in young adult naive repertoires, while no such trend was observed in memory repertoires.

Receptor amplification or capture employed 5' RACE. These reads were obtained on an Illumina HiSeq 2000. Template switching added a universal primer binding site, and the final cDNA carried a unique molecular identifier that allowed TCR cDNA molecules to be counted accurately. First-strand cDNA for TCR alpha and beta chains was synthesized from specific primers in the conserved constant-segment region. Each cDNA library was double barcoded, with a SMART-Mk sample barcode plus Illumina barcodes, to control for contamination. Two successive PCR steps introduced TruSeq adapter sequences along with Illumina sample barcodes. TCR alpha and beta cDNA libraries were sequenced on the Illumina HiSeq platform with custom primers. Per the original workflow: Raw reads were processed with MiGEC to extract unique molecular identifiers, and MiXCR was used to determine CDR3 positions. For each individual, recombination models were inferred using an EM algorithm with the repgenHMM and IGoR tools. The analysis of shared clonotypes was done with the tcR package in R, with sharing normalized by the product of cloneset sizes. Out-of-frame nonproductive sequences were analyzed to study raw recombination free of thymic and clonal selection effects. TCRdb trimmed public reads at Q25 via fastp, called clones via MiXCR and kept in-frame beta chains. Here each entry gathers all rows of one CDR3 protein and keeps the most common genes and DNA. The V and J calls were determined by TCRdb, not by the authors. Here the sample has hundreds of thousands of distinct CDR3 sequences; less than 25% occur a single time. The ten largest clones take up roughly 2.8% of the sample.

Comment on this clonotype: No cognate antigen has been identified for it. No base quality information exists; no much larger clone differs at one position.

CDR1 KGHSH and CDR2 LQKENI are derived from the germline V gene. Trimmed from V: 0 bases; trimmed from J: 7 bases; junction bases lacking a gene match: 7. The CDR3 goes from the cysteine to the phenylalanine over 16 residues. Left in the record is the CDR3 DNA by itself, 48 bases read in frame from the first base. Every donor in the study was a healthy Caucasian. The twin cohort consisted of three pairs of female monozygotic twins, all aged roughly 18 to 29 years. CD4+ and CD8+ T cell populations were isolated with positive isolation kits from Invitrogen. In addition, the sample was reused for a study of T cells expressing NK-cell markers. Per the second study: Three sorted T-cell subsets (CD3+CD56+NKG2C+, CD3+CD56+NKG2C- and CD3+CD56-NKG2C+) from several donors had their TCR beta-chain repertoires profiled. Among the eight sequenced donors, only one was HCMV-seronegative, while the other seven were HCMV-seropositive. In several experiments an anti-gammadeltaTCR antibody was added to restrict sorting to alphabetaTCR-expressing T cells. In over five donors, the dominant CD3+CD56+NKG2C+ clonotypes were among the top 10 CD8+ clonotypes and accounted for roughly 1.0-7.5% of CD8+ T cells. Those dominant clonotypes were again the most abundant among CD3+CD56-NKG2C+ cells in a handful of donors, at roughly 25-60.1%. Whether the expanded NKG2C-expressing T cell clones were specific for HCMV antigens remained unclear. The study sequenced eight donors, all healthy volunteers chosen at random: three men and five women. A commercial ELISA kit detecting HCMV-specific IgG in serum was used to determine HCMV serostatus. Reads were demultiplexed and grouped by UMI with MIGEC, and clonotypes were assembled and quantified with MiTCR. Only TCR cDNA sequences supported by at least two reads were kept to exclude erroneous sequences. Downstream repertoire analysis used the tcR package, and clonotypes were matched across fractions by CDR3 nucleotide sequence plus V segment. VDJmatch was used to annotate antigen specificity against VDJdb, with one amino acid substitution allowed in CDR3.

The sequence was collected from a woman aged 18-29 years in good health. The chain is encoded by TRBV18 joined to TRBJ1-4; TRBD1 fits 8 bases in the junction. The specimen was CD4+ T cells sorted from blood. The nucleotides are TGTGCCAGCTCACCACCGCTCCAACAGGGGGGTGAAAAACTGTTTTTT. Its amino acids are CASSPPLQQGGEKLFF.